This TCR beta chain was recorded in a study of OX40 agonist ivuxolimab in advanced cancers. Study-wide findings and caveats: With doses of 0.1-3.0 mg/kg, partial responders showed among the lowest clonal expansion. Averaged across samples, CD8+ T cells carried more expanded clones than CD4+ did.

The V gene's germline CDR1 is MDHEN and CDR2 SYDVKM. The CDR3 totals 12 residues. V lost 3 bases and J 10 bases, leaving 12 bases between the germline ends. The assay was immunoSEQ multiplex PCR, and TCRdb's table has in-frame clones only and misses some. This sample has some 33,000 clones, with 90% to 95% found just once. Notes on this clone: What it binds is unknown.

This clonotype was obtained from an adult with an advanced solid tumor such as melanoma, head and neck, liver or kidney cancer. The sequencing here drew on CD4+ or CD8+ T cells sorted from blood, taken in a trial of the OX40 agonist ivuxolimab. This chain uses TRBV28 with TRBJ1-1; D gene unclear. CDR3 sequence reads: CASSLRPTGAFF. DNA of the CDR3: TGTGCCAGCAGTTTGAGGCCGACCGGAGCTTTCTTT.